Below are 29 T cell receptor beta chains sequenced from a single sample in a study of shared clonotypes between healthy human individuals. Here immunoSEQ multiplex PCR was the method, and the copy in TCRdb shows in-frame clones only, minus some. The repertoire includes about 490,000 clones, more than 75% of them detected once, and around 12% sits in the top ten. Sequenced input: PBMCs. All receptors come from a woman in her thirties or forties in good health. Some clones in this sample may be carry-over from other donors' samples.

The gene calls are TRBV7-2 and TRBJ2-5, with 9 bases aligning to TRBD2. The CDR3 runs to 15 residues. The V gene end was trimmed by 1 base and the J gene end by 1 base; junction bases not matched to a gene: 1. Germline V gene data show CDR1 as SGHTA and CDR2 as FQGNSA. CDR3 DNA sequence: TGTGCCAGCAGCTTAGTTAGCGGGAGCCAAGAGACCCAGTACTTC. Its protein is CASSLVSGSQETQYF. The entire variable domain, with the rest obtained from reference TRBV7-2 and TRBJ2-5, is as follows: GAGVSQSPSNKVTEKGKDVELRCDPISGHTALYWYRQSLGQGLEFLIYFQGNSAPDKSGLPSDRFSAERTGGSVSTLTIQRTQQEDSAVYLCASSLVSGSQETQYFGPGTRLLVL.

This clone showed up many times. The chain uses TRBV6-4 and TRBJ2-7; D perhaps matches TRBD2 (8 bases). Trimming stripped 7 bases from V and 3 bases from J, with 19 bases between. The CDR3 spans 15 residues. Germline V gives CDR1 MRHNA, CDR2 SNTAGT. This CDR3 is CASIERGGQRYEQYF. CDR3 DNA: TGTGCCAGCATCGAACGGGGGGGACAGCGCTACGAGCAGTACTTC.

The gene calls are TRBV5-1 and TRBJ2-4; the D gene is possibly TRBD2 (5 bases). There are 14 residues in the CDR3. The V and J ends lost 4 bases and 0 bases respectively, with 8 bases between them. The germline CDR1 and CDR2 sequences are SGHRS and YFSETQ. This CDR3 is CASSGSVAKNIQYF. The DNA of the CDR3 is TGCGCCAGCAGCGGTAGCGTAGCCAAAAACATTCAGTACTTC. The full variable domain, completed using reference TRBV5-1 and TRBJ2-4, is KAGVTQTPRYLIKTRGQQVTLSCSPISGHRSVSWYQQTPGQGLQFLFEYFSETQRNKGNFPGRFSGRQFSNSRSEMNVSTLELGDSALYLCASSGSVAKNIQYFGAGTRLSVL.

The chain couples TRBV19 to TRBJ2-1; D is possibly TRBD1 or TRBD2 (5 bases each). Germline lookup yields CDR1 LNHDA and CDR2 SQIVND (reference sequence). The CDR3 has 18 amino acids. V dropped 1 base and J dropped 0 bases, with 16 bases sitting between them. The CDR3 DNA follows: TGTGCCAGTAGTATAGTTTTTGGTGGGGACGGCTCCTACAATGAGCAGTTCTTC. It yields the protein CASSIVFGGDGSYNEQFF.

With respect to this clone: A far larger clone is off by one base, so a read error is likely. This CDR3 is also generated by other DNA sequences in the sample. The chain uses TRBV2 and TRBJ1-6, with unresolved D. This CDR3 has 12 amino acids. Germline V gene sequence: CDR1 SNHLY, CDR2 FYNNEI. CDR3 DNA: TGTGCCAGCAGTGTTGAGGGTTCACCCCTCCATTTT. It is translated as CASSVEGSPLHF.

J is TRBJ2-3 and V is TRBV4-2; no definite D call. Trimming took 2 bases from V and 0 from J, leaving 15 bases between them. This CDR3 spans 17 amino acids. Per the germline V gene, CDR1 is LGHNA and CDR2 is YNFKEQ. CDR3 nucleotide sequence: TGTGCCAGCAGCCAAAGTCAAACAGCACTTAGCACAGATACGCAGTATTTT. Translating gives CASSQSQTALSTDTQYF.

This clone has ten or more counts. The chain carries TRBV5-4 and TRBJ2-1; D is unclear. Germline V lookup: CDR1 SGHNT, CDR2 YYREEE (reference sequence). Trimming took 0 bases from V and 0 from J, leaving 7 bases between them. The CDR3 loop spans 15 amino acids. The CDR3 coding sequence is TGTGCCAGCAGCTTGGTCTCCAACTCCTACAATGAGCAGTTCTTC. Translated, it gives CASSLVSNSYNEQFF.

This rearrangement joins TRBV9 to TRBJ2-1; 8 bases are shared with TRBD2. V gave up 10 bases and J gave up 2 bases; unmatched junction bases: 11. The CDR3 covers 15 residues. The germline CDR1 and CDR2 sequences are SGDLS and YYNGEE. The CDR3 spells CAGLAGSGTYNEQFF. The CDR3 DNA is TGTGCCGGACTCGCAGGTAGCGGGACCTACAATGAGCAGTTCTTC.

This chain connects TRBV5-8 to TRBJ2-5; 14 bases are shared with TRBD2. Germline V gives CDR1 SGHTS, CDR2 YDEGEE. Losses at the gene ends were 0 bases for V and 4 bases for J; bases not matched to a gene: 5. There are 17 residues in the CDR3. CDR3 in amino acids: CASSLVGTSGSGETQYF. The CDR3 DNA reads TGTGCCAGCAGCTTGGTGGGGACTAGCGGGAGCGGAGAGACCCAGTACTTC.

The genes are TRBV2 and TRBJ2-7, with D possibly matching TRBD1 (6 bases). This CDR3 is built from 13 residues. From germline, CDR1 is SNHLY and CDR2 FYNNEI. The V end was cut by 10 bases, the J end by 2 bases, with 15 bases between. The CDR3 bases are TGTGCCACAAAGTGGGACAACACCTACGAGCAGTACTTC. The encoded protein is CATKWDNTYEQYF. Combining the CDR3 with reference TRBV2 and TRBJ2-7 gives the whole variable domain EPEVTQTPSHQVTQMGQEVILRCVPISNHLYFYWYRQILGQKVEFLVSFYNNEISEKSEIFDDQFSVERPDGSNFTLKIRSTKLEDSAMYFCATKWDNTYEQYFGPGTRLTVT.

The chain joins TRBV30 to TRBJ1-3; the D is unclear. This CDR3 contains 14 residues. Germline V gene sequence: CDR1 GTSNPN, CDR2 SVGIG (reference sequence). V lost 1 base and J 4 bases, leaving 11 bases between the germline ends. CDR3 coding DNA: TGTGCCTGGAGTGCACGGGCAACCGGAAACACCATATATTTT. It encodes CAWSARATGNTIYF.

This clone was observed at least ten times. The V and J genes are TRBV27 and TRBJ2-2, with 8 bases that match TRBD1. Looked up from germline, CDR1 is MNHEY and CDR2 is SMNVEV (reference sequence). J gave up 6 bases and V 7 bases, and 4 bases lay outside the gene matches. This CDR3 contains 13 residues. CDR3 in amino acids: CASKTGESGELFF. The CDR3 nucleotides read TGTGCCAGCAAGACAGGGGAATCCGGGGAGCTGTTTTTT.

This sequence joins TRBV5-4 and TRBJ2-1; a possible D gene is TRBD2 (6 bases). CDR3 length equals 16 residues. Germline V CDR1 and CDR2: SGHNT, YYREEE (reference sequence). Trimming took 6 bases from V and 2 from J, leaving 18 bases between them. In DNA, the CDR3 is TGTGCCAGCACCCCGGGCCGGGGGTGGGCCTACAATGAGCAGTTCTTC. This translates into CASTPGRGWAYNEQFF.

The CDR3 DNA reads TGTGCCACCAAAGACAGGGACTACGGGGAGCTGTTTTTT. This codes for CATKDRDYGELFF. This chain uses TRBV28 with TRBJ2-2; D tentatively reads TRBD1 or TRBD2 (7 bases each). With 10 bases removed from V and 7 bases from J, the gap between germline ends came to 16 bases. The CDR3 is 13 residues long. Germline values: CDR1 MDHEN, CDR2 SYDVKM.

The rearrangement joins TRBV7-1 to TRBJ2-6; tentatively, D is TRBD1 (5 bases). TRBV7-1 is filed as an ORF, its function uncertain. V lost 5 bases and J 5 bases, leaving 13 bases between the germline ends. There are 15 residues in the CDR3. Here the CDR3 reads CASSRGQSRANVLTF. CDR3 DNA: TGTGCCAGCAGCCGAGGACAAAGTCGGGCCAACGTCCTGACTTTC.

This clone was observed once. Being one base from a much bigger clone, this may be a read error. Other DNA sequences in the same sample also yield this CDR3. The chain links TRBV6-1 to TRBJ2-5, with 10 bases that match TRBD2. V lost 2 bases and J lost 5; bases outside the gene matches: 5. The CDR3 runs to 15 residues. Looked up from germline, CDR1 is MNHNS and CDR2 is SASEGT. CDR3 nucleotides: TGTGCCAGCAGTGAAAAAGCGGGAGGGCCCGAGACCCAGTACTTC. It is translated as CASSEKAGGPETQYF.

The chain carries TRBV5-6 and TRBJ1-6, with D possibly being TRBD1 (5 bases). Deletions cut 2 bases from V and 4 bases from J, with 10 bases between. This CDR3 spans 15 amino acids. From germline, CDR1 is SGHDT and CDR2 YYEEEE. CDR3 protein: CASSFGTGYNSPLHF. The CDR3 DNA reads as TGTGCCAGCAGCTTCGGGACGGGGTATAATTCACCCCTCCACTTT.

V and J are TRBV19 and TRBJ2-5, with 12 bases fitting TRBD2. The CDR3 runs 15 residues. J gave up 5 bases and V 2 bases, and 3 bases lay outside the gene matches. CDR1 and CDR2 from the germline V gene are LNHDA and SQIVND (reference sequence). CDR3 sequence (DNA): TGTGCCAGTAGTATATACCTAGCGGGAGGGGAGACCCAGTACTTC. It codes for CASSIYLAGGETQYF.

The chain uses TRBV11-2 and TRBJ1-1; D is uncertain. Germline loops: CDR1 SGHAT, CDR2 FQNNGV. This CDR3 is built from 14 residues. V was cut by 7 bases and J by 5 bases, with 17 bases left in between. The CDR3 loop is CASTPTVATTEAFF. The DNA of the CDR3 is TGTGCCAGCACCCCGACGGTGGCGACGACTGAAGCTTTCTTT.

The CDR3 DNA is TGTGCCAGCAGCTTAGGGGAGGGGACAGGACAAGAGACCCAGTACTTC. Its protein product is CASSLGEGTGQETQYF. The rearrangement links TRBV7-9 to TRBJ2-5, with D tentatively TRBD1 (8 bases). V dropped 1 base and J dropped 2 bases, with 14 bases sitting between them. CDR1 and CDR2 from the germline V gene are SEHNR and FQNEAQ (reference sequence). CDR3 length: 16 residues. Complete variable domain (other parts from reference TRBV7-9 and TRBJ2-5): DTGVSQNPRHKITKRGQNVTFRCDPISEHNRLYWYRQTLGQGPEFLTYFQNEAQLEKSRLLSDRFSAERPKGSFSTLEIQRTEQGDSAMYLCASSLGEGTGQETQYFGPGTRLLVL.

Concerning this clone itself: This could be a read error, since a much larger clone is one nucleotide away. The chain has TRBV7-2 and TRBJ2-2; 11 bases are shared with TRBD1. The CDR3 is 16 amino acids. CDR1 is SGHTA, CDR2 FQGNSA, per germline. DNA of the CDR3: TGTGCCAGCAGCCAGCGGACAGGGGGCGTCACCGAGGAGCTGTTTTTT. The encoded protein is CASSQRTGGVTEELFF.

This clone was counted ten times or more. The chain recombines TRBV18 with TRBJ2-5, with D uncertain. The CDR3 runs to 13 residues. CDR1 KGHSH and CDR2 LQKENI come from the germline V gene. With 5 bases removed from V and 0 bases from J, the gap between germline ends came to 7 bases. CDR3 in amino acids: CASSSGYQETQYF. The CDR3 bases are TGTGCCAGCTCATCCGGGTACCAAGAGACCCAGTACTTC. Variable domain in full (rest from reference TRBV18 and TRBJ2-5): NAGVMQNPRHLVRRRGQEARLRCSPMKGHSHVYWYRQLPEEGLKFMVYLQKENIIDESGMPKERFSAEFPKEGPSILRIQQVVRGDSAAYFCASSSGYQETQYFGPGTRLLVL.

The V and J genes are TRBV5-4 and TRBJ1-3; D not resolved. With 4 bases removed from V and 4 bases from J, the gap between germline ends came to 12 bases. This CDR3 contains 14 residues. Germline V lookup: CDR1 SGHNT, CDR2 YYREEE (reference sequence). The CDR3 bases are TGTGCCAGCAGCGTACGGACGGCCGGAAACACCATATATTTT. As protein: CASSVRTAGNTIYF.

This chain uses TRBV19 with TRBJ1-5; D may be TRBD1 (6 bases). This CDR3 spans 13 amino acids. The V end lost 6 bases, the J end lost 3 bases, and 9 bases lay between the germline ends. Germline lookup yields CDR1 LNHDA and CDR2 SQIVND (reference sequence). CDR3: CASRGHNNQPQHF. As DNA, the CDR3 is TGTGCCAGTAGGGGACACAACAATCAGCCCCAGCATTTT.

This chain connects TRBV28 to TRBJ1-5, with D unclear. The V end was cut by 6 bases, the J end by 1 base, with 13 bases between. The CDR3 length is 15 residues. Germline V lookup: CDR1 MDHEN, CDR2 SYDVKM. CDR3 DNA sequence: TGTGCCAGCAGCAGTTTAGGACGGAGCAATCAGCCCCAGCATTTT. It translates to CASSSLGRSNQPQHF.

Notes on this clone: Sequence at one end of the junction differs from germline and may be a read error. The chain employs TRBV28 and TRBJ1-5; D is undetermined. From germline, CDR1 is MDHEN and CDR2 SYDVKM. This CDR3 is 15 amino acids long. The CDR3 reads CASSLPENSNQSQHF. CDR3 nucleotide sequence: TGTGCCAGCAGTTTACCAGAGAATAGCAATCAGTCCCAGCATTTT.

The chain links TRBV6-1 to TRBJ2-7; TRBD1 might be the D (6 bases). The CDR3 contains 13 residues. Trimming stripped 4 bases from V and 6 bases from J, with 13 bases between. Germline loops: CDR1 MNHNS, CDR2 SASEGT. CDR3 coding DNA: TGTGCCAGCAGTGCCAGGGGTATAGGCGAGCAGTACTTC. This encodes CASSARGIGEQYF.

V gene TRBV4-3 combines with J gene TRBJ2-1; the match to TRBD2 covers 7 bases. Looked up from germline, CDR1 is LGHNA and CDR2 is YSLEER. The V and J ends lost 4 bases and 1 base, in that order; junction bases with no gene match: 4. The CDR3 is 15 residues long. CDR3 in amino acids: CASSRDGGSYNEQFF. The CDR3 DNA reads TGCGCCAGCAGCCGAGACGGGGGGTCCTACAATGAGCAGTTCTTC.

This clone has only one observation. V usage is TRBV2 and J usage is TRBJ1-2; D is perhaps TRBD1 (6 bases). With 6 bases removed from V and 3 bases from J, the gap between germline ends came to 14 bases. The CDR3 spans 14 residues. Germline CDR1 reads SNHLY; CDR2 reads FYNNEI. CDR3 sequence (DNA): TGTGCCAGCAGCCCGACAGGAACCGACTATGGCTACACCTTC. It encodes CASSPTGTDYGYTF.